The T cell receptor (beta chain) described here comes from a study of blood T cells in healthy people across ages. Alongside a J-beta primer mix, a sample-barcoded 5' primer served in a second PCR lasting about 6 to 11 cycles. Each CDR3 protein gets one entry after TCRdb re-called the 5' RACE reads with MiXCR. The top ten clones hold roughly 24% of a sample with around 1,900,000 distinct CDR3 sequences, 30% to 40% of them seen once. CDR3 size: 13 residues. J lost 8 bases, V lost 4 bases, and 2 bases had no gene match. Germline CDR1 MNHNS, CDR2 SASEGT. This clonotype was seen a handful of times. This may come from a read error, since a much larger clone is one base off.

The clonotype comes from a human donor in good health. Sequencing used blood. This sequence joins TRBV6-1 and TRBJ2-4; 10 bases are shared with TRBD1. This chain's CDR3 is CASSGQGADIQYF. Here the CDR3 DNA reads TGTGCCAGCAGTGGACAGGGGGCGGACATTCAGTACTTC.